The present T cell receptor (beta chain) was sequenced within a study of T cells after yellow fever vaccination. Study conclusions and caveats: A secondary response was less intense yet reached its peak sooner, at day 5 versus 15. Reappearance after the booster was seen for most primary-vaccination clones, at 95% to 98% CD4 and 88% CD8. The appearance of a small share of clonotypes in both CD4 and CD8 compartments was observed.

This clonotype was recorded many times. Antigen: not known. Deletions cut 6 bases from V and 7 bases from J, with 10 bases between. The CDR3 length is 12 residues. TCR cDNA was made by 5'RACE template switching, adding a universal primer site and UMIs. TCRdb reprocessed the 5' RACE reads via MiXCR and lists one record per CDR3 protein. The sample has about 430,000 distinct CDR3 sequences; around 20% are singletons. The sequence derives from a man in his late teens or twenties who received the YFV17D yellow fever vaccine. The chain links TRBV12-3 or TRBV12-4 to TRBJ2-1; D ambiguous. This specimen consisted of PBMCs, obtained before the yellow fever booster vaccination. The CDR3 here is CASSRVGNEQFF. The CDR3 nucleotides read TGTGCCAGCAGCCGAGTAGGGAATGAGCAGTTCTTC.